Presented here are 28 T cell receptor beta chains from one specimen sequenced in a study of T-cell memory formation after mild COVID-19. TCRdb re-derived calls from the 5' RACE reads in MiXCR, one entry per CDR3 protein. Of 250,000 to 300,000 distinct CDR3 sequences listed, less than 9.5% are singletons. Sequenced material: PBMCs or a T cell subset sorted from them (not recorded which). These TCRs come from a man younger than 35 who had mild COVID-19 (a few samples of this study predate the infection). Cell type and time point are not known.

This clonotype was found a few times. The rearrangement uses TRBV7-8 and TRBJ1-5, with D uncertain. Germline CDR1 reads SGHVS; CDR2 reads FQNEAQ. V was shortened by 2 bases and J by 0 bases, with 11 bases between the two germline ends. The CDR3 is 16 amino acids. CDR3 nucleotide sequence: TGTGCCAGCAGCTTAAGGGAGGTGGATAGCAATCAGCCCCAGCATTTT. Its translation: CASSLREVDSNQPQHF.

This clonotype turned up a few times. The gene calls are TRBV4-2 and TRBJ1-2; D call uncertain. The CDR3 has 13 amino acids. The V end was cut by 1 base, the J end by 7 bases, with 10 bases between. Germline-derived CDR1 and CDR2 are LGHNA and YNFKEQ. CDR3 sequence (DNA): TGTGCCAGCAGCCAAGTAATAGGGCTTGGCTACACCTTC. This encodes CASSQVIGLGYTF.

The chain employs TRBV12-3 or TRBV12-4 and TRBJ2-5; TRBD2 matches 10 bases. This CDR3 is built from 16 residues. V gave up 6 bases and J gave up 5 bases; unmatched junction bases: 12. The CDR3, as DNA: TGTGCCAGCAGCACTGGCCTAGCGGGGGCCGGGGAGACCCAGTACTTC. Encoded protein: CASSTGLAGAGETQYF.

The rearrangement links TRBV23-1 to TRBJ2-7; TRBD2 matches 8 bases. TRBV23-1 is classed as an ORF, of uncertain function. With V trimmed by 6 bases and J by 6 bases, 10 bases remained unmatched. This CDR3 comprises 14 residues. CDR3 loop: CASRPWSGGIEQYF. DNA of the CDR3: TGCGCCAGCAGACCTTGGAGCGGGGGTATCGAGCAGTACTTC.

This clonotype was counted ten times or more. V usage is TRBV7-2 and J usage is TRBJ2-5, with 8 nucleotides matching TRBD2. V lost 10 bases and J lost 2; bases outside the gene matches: 9. CDR1 SGHTA and CDR2 FQGNSA come from the germline V gene. The CDR3 is made up of 14 amino acids. DNA for the CDR3: TGTGCCACCTCCCGGGGGGGCCGGCAAGAGACCCAGTACTTC. It specifies CATSRGGRQETQYF.

This clonotype was counted a few times. The chain couples TRBV21-1 to TRBJ1-4; the listed D gene, TRBD1, was not tested against the DNA. TRBV21-1 counts as a pseudogene. The CDR3 contains 13 residues. The CDR3 DNA is TGTGCCAGCCCGGACAGGAAGGGTGAAAAACTGTTTTTT. As protein: CASPDRKGEKLFF.

The chain employs TRBV7-2 and TRBJ2-5; 8 bases are a match to TRBD2. Trimming cost V 4 bases and J 6 bases; bases outside gene matches: 10. This CDR3 is 15 amino acids long. Germline V lookup: CDR1 SGHTA, CDR2 FQGNSA. The CDR3 spells CASSSSVSGVKTQYF. CDR3 DNA: TGTGCCAGCAGCTCTTCGGTTAGCGGGGTAAAGACCCAGTACTTC.

This clonotype was detected a few times. This chain joins TRBV5-4 and TRBJ2-2; TRBD1 aligns across 8 bases. The CDR3 has 15 amino acids. V lost 4 bases, J lost 1 base, and 3 bases stayed unmatched. Germline V lookup: CDR1 SGHNT, CDR2 YYREEE (reference sequence). CDR3 bases: TGTGCCAGCAGCGCCGGGACAGGGAACACCGGGGAGCTGTTTTTT. Translation: CASSAGTGNTGELFF.

This clonotype came up many times. The genes are TRBV29-1 and TRBJ1-2; no clear D gene. There are 14 residues in the CDR3. Per the germline V gene, CDR1 is SQVTM and CDR2 is ANQGSEA. Trimming took 5 bases from V and 0 from J, leaving 13 bases between them. DNA of the CDR3: TGCAGCGTTTTCCCATCCAAGGCTAACTATGGCTACACCTTC. Protein sequence: CSVFPSKANYGYTF.

In its sample, this clonotype was seen many times. This rearrangement joins TRBV7-2 to TRBJ2-3; 8 positions agree with TRBD2. This CDR3 is 14 amino acids long. Per germline, CDR1 SGHTA and CDR2 FQGNSA. Trimming took 5 bases from V and 7 from J; bases not matched to a gene: 8. The CDR3 reads CASSNTAGGYTQYF. The CDR3 coding sequence is TGTGCCAGCAGCAACACGGCGGGGGGCTATACGCAGTATTTT.

There are a few counts of this clonotype. CDR3 in DNA: TGCGCCAGCAGCCGCCGCGGGGCTGAAGCTTTCTTT. It is translated as CASSRRGAEAFF. The chain employs TRBV5-1 and TRBJ1-1; D gene uncertain. The CDR3 has 12 residues. Germline loops: CDR1 SGHRS, CDR2 YFSETQ. Trimming removed 4 bases at V and 6 bases at J, with 10 bases between. The variable domain in full, with the rest retrieved from reference TRBV5-1 and TRBJ1-1, is KAGVTQTPRYLIKTRGQQVTLSCSPISGHRSVSWYQQTPGQGLQFLFEYFSETQRNKGNFPGRFSGRQFSNSRSEMNVSTLELGDSALYLCASSRRGAEAFFGQGTRLTVV.

This clonotype has a handful of counts. This rearrangement joins TRBV4-1 to TRBJ2-5, with D unclear. Trimming pared 1 base from V and 0 bases from J, leaving 12 bases between. Germline CDR1 and CDR2: MGHRA and YSYEKL. The CDR3 is made up of 16 amino acids. The CDR3 region is CASSQGKTEYQETQYF. For the CDR3, the DNA is TGCGCCAGCAGCCAAGGGAAAACAGAGTACCAAGAGACCCAGTACTTC.

This chain connects TRBV12-3 or TRBV12-4 to TRBJ1-1; no clear D. Trimming pared 3 bases from V and 6 bases from J, leaving 17 bases between. The CDR3 sequence is 15 residues long. The CDR3 DNA reads as TGTGCCAGCAGTTTTTCCCCTGTGGTAGAACCTGAAGCTTTCTTT. Protein product: CASSFSPVVEPEAFF.

This clonotype has ten or more counts. This chain uses TRBV7-6 with TRBJ1-6, with unresolved D. CDR1 is SGHVS, CDR2 FNYEAQ, per germline. Deletions cut 1 base from V and 9 bases from J, with 16 bases between. This CDR3 is built from 16 residues. The CDR3 is CASSLGAEGQSSPLHF. As DNA, the CDR3 is TGTGCCAGCAGCTTAGGGGCCGAGGGCCAGAGTTCACCCCTCCACTTT.

This chain connects TRBV5-4 to TRBJ2-3; possibly TRBD1 or TRBD2 for D (6 bases each). Deletions cut 4 bases from V and 4 bases from J, with 16 bases between. Germline V gives CDR1 SGHNT, CDR2 YYREEE (reference sequence). There are 15 residues in the CDR3. The CDR3 region is CASSHAQGGPDTQYF. The DNA for the CDR3 is TGTGCCAGCAGCCATGCCCAAGGGGGGCCAGATACGCAGTATTTT.

This clonotype was recorded a few times. One junction end disagrees with the germline gene, perhaps due to a read error. The rearrangement links TRBV7-7 to TRBJ2-3; 9 positions agree with TRBD2. Germline loops: CDR1 SSHAT, CDR2 FNYEAQ (reference sequence). CDR3 length: 15 residues. CDR3 loop: CASSVIAGATDTQYF. CDR3 coding DNA: TGTGCTAGCAGCGTGATAGCGGGAGCCACAGATACGCAGTATTTT.

This clonotype has a handful of counts. The V call is TRBV20-1, the J call TRBJ2-3; no definite D call. V shed 4 bases and J shed 1 base, with 12 bases lying between them. CDR1 is DFQATT, CDR2 SNEGSKA, per germline (reference sequence). There are 14 residues in the CDR3. In DNA form, the CDR3 reads TGCAGTGCTAATCCCACCCAAGGCACAGATACGCAGTATTTT. It specifies CSANPTQGTDTQYF.

This clonotype was seen only a few times. V usage is TRBV6-5 and J usage is TRBJ1-6; TRBD1 matches 7 bases. Germline CDR1 and CDR2: MNHEY and SVGAGI. This CDR3 is 13 amino acids long. Unmatched junction bases numbered 5, after V lost 6 bases and J lost 9 bases. The CDR3 DNA follows: TGTGCCAGCAGAACCCCAGGGGGTTCACCCCTCCACTTT. Its protein is CASRTPGGSPLHF.

This clonotype has ten or more counts. The chain links TRBV5-1 to TRBJ1-2; 7 bases map to TRBD1. The CDR3 covers 15 residues. The germline V gene encodes CDR1 SGHRS and CDR2 YFSETQ. J lost 6 bases, V lost 0 bases, and 8 bases had no gene match. The chain's CDR3 is CASSLGPDREDGYTF. CDR3 nucleotides: TGCGCCAGCAGCTTGGGTCCTGACAGGGAGGATGGCTACACCTTC.

The rearrangement joins TRBV7-9 to TRBJ1-5; no reliable D call. Germline V gene lookup returns CDR1 SEHNR and CDR2 FQNEAQ (reference sequence). Deletions cut 7 bases from V and 1 base from J, with 11 bases between. The CDR3 loop spans 14 amino acids. The DNA for the CDR3 is TGTGCCAGCACTTTAGGGAGCAGCAATCAGCCCCAGCATTTT. It translates to CASTLGSSNQPQHF.

There are a few counts of this clonotype. The rearrangement joins TRBV6-2 or TRBV6-3 to TRBJ2-1; D uncertain. The V and J ends lost 4 bases and 1 base respectively, with 14 bases between them. This CDR3 comprises 16 residues. Germline CDR1 and CDR2: MNHEY and SVGEGT. As DNA, the CDR3 is TGTGCCAGCAGTTCGCTAAAGGTTTCGTCCTACAATGAGCAGTTCTTC. The encoded protein is CASSSLKVSSYNEQFF.

There are many counts of this clonotype. The chain carries TRBV5-1 and TRBJ2-2; 7 nucleotides align to TRBD1. The CDR3 contains 15 residues. V lost 3 bases to trimming and J lost 1 base; unmatched junction nucleotides: 3. Germline-derived CDR1 and CDR2 are SGHRS and YFSETQ. CDR3 loop: CASSSRTGNTGELFF. The CDR3 coding sequence is TGCGCCAGCAGCTCCCGGACAGGGAACACCGGGGAGCTGTTTTTT.

This clonotype was found a few times. This CDR3 reads CASSSATGFYGYTF. The CDR3 DNA sequence: TGTGCCAGCAGTTCCGCGACCGGATTCTATGGCTACACCTTC. The chain recombines TRBV6-1 with TRBJ1-2, with D unclear. V was shortened by 5 bases and J by 4 bases, with 14 bases between the two germline ends. In germline, CDR1 is MNHNS, CDR2 SASEGT. CDR3 size: 14 residues.

This rearrangement joins TRBV6-5 to TRBJ1-2; D is ambiguous. In germline, CDR1 is MNHEY, CDR2 SVGAGI. The CDR3 has 18 amino acids. V lost 7 bases and J 0 bases, leaving 24 bases between the germline ends. CDR3 sequence: CASTRTAPGFRANYGYTF. The CDR3, as DNA: TGTGCCAGCACTCGAACCGCCCCTGGGTTTAGAGCTAACTATGGCTACACCTTC.

This clonotype has more than one count but fewer than ten. The rearrangement uses TRBV5-1 and TRBJ1-2; 10 nucleotides line up with TRBD1. CDR1 and CDR2 (germline): SGHRS, YFSETQ. V shed 1 base, J shed 7 bases, and the junction held 7 bases outside the gene matches. The CDR3 has 15 amino acids. CDR3 loop: CASSLTGTGVFGYTF. In DNA, the CDR3 is TGCGCCAGCAGCTTGACCGGGACAGGGGTTTTTGGCTACACCTTC. The variable domain in full, completed from reference TRBV5-1 and TRBJ1-2, reads KAGVTQTPRYLIKTRGQQVTLSCSPISGHRSVSWYQQTPGQGLQFLFEYFSETQRNKGNFPGRFSGRQFSNSRSEMNVSTLELGDSALYLCASSLTGTGVFGYTFGSGTRLTVV.

In this sample, this clonotype turned up a few times. V and J are TRBV11-2 and TRBJ1-5, with D hard to call. Germline loops: CDR1 SGHAT, CDR2 FQNNGV. V shed 5 bases and J shed 2 bases, with 10 bases lying between them. CDR3 length equals 14 residues. The CDR3 sequence: CASSPGPRNQPQHF. CDR3 bases: TGTGCCAGCAGCCCCGGGCCCCGCAATCAGCCCCAGCATTTT.

This chain joins TRBV7-9 and TRBJ1-1, with 8 bases identical to TRBD1. The V gene end was trimmed by 6 bases and the J gene end by 5 bases; junction bases not matched to a gene: 5. The germline gives CDR1 SEHNR, CDR2 FQNEAQ (reference sequence). The CDR3 has 13 residues. CDR3 sequence reads: CASRSDRDTEAFF. The DNA of the CDR3 is TGTGCCAGCAGGTCGGACAGGGATACTGAAGCTTTCTTT.

The chain couples TRBV12-3 or TRBV12-4 to TRBJ1-5; D gene uncertain. V gave up 5 bases and J gave up 6 bases, with 11 bases separating them. The CDR3 has 13 residues. The CDR3 loop is CASSPGSSQPQHF. CDR3 in DNA: TGTGCCAGCAGTCCGGGGTCCAGTCAGCCCCAGCATTTT.